This entry is about one T cell receptor (beta chain). This sample was taken from a study of T cell responses to AZD1222 COVID-19 vaccine. After removal of 4 bases from V and 3 bases from J, the junction contained 5 bases not matched to a gene. The CDR3 has 15 residues. Per the germline V gene, CDR1 is KGHSH and CDR2 is LQKENI. Clones were sequenced by immunoSEQ multiplex PCR, and TCRdb holds only the in-frame ones, with some missing. Of 100,000 to 150,000 clones listed, 90% are singletons. This TCR derives from an adult in good health. Sample: peripheral blood, taken on day 0 of MenACWY control vaccination. This chain uses TRBV18 with TRBJ2-7; 11 nucleotides line up with TRBD1. CDR3 sequence: CASSRTGGVGYEQYF. In nucleotides, the CDR3 is TGTGCCAGCTCACGGACAGGGGGCGTCGGCTACGAGCAGTACTTC. The whole variable domain, filled in from reference TRBV18 and TRBJ2-7, reads NAGVMQNPRHLVRRRGQEARLRCSPMKGHSHVYWYRQLPEEGLKFMVYLQKENIIDESGMPKERFSAEFPKEGPSILRIQQVVRGDSAAYFCASSRTGGVGYEQYFGPGTRLTVT.